Listed below are T cell receptor beta chains from one sample, sequenced in a study of blood T cell repertoires in COVID-19. Clones were sequenced by immunoSEQ multiplex PCR, and TCRdb holds only the in-frame ones, with some missing. Of 170,000 or so clones listed, approximately 86% are singletons. Material for sequencing was peripheral blood. Every receptor here comes from a man between 50 and 59 years old with active or convalescent COVID-19. CDR3s include the opening cysteine and the closing phenylalanine or tryptophan. A D gene is named only where the DNA matches it firmly. A clone size is listed for some rows: how often the clone was seen (once, few, many), or a class if it is expanded.

V,J,size,D,CDR3,DNA
TRBV19,TRBJ1-5,.,.,CASRQGIYSNQPQHF,TGTGCCAGTAGACAGGGCATTTATAGCAATCAGCCCCAGCATTTT
TRBV25-1,TRBJ1-6,.,.,CASSEGGSPLHF,TGTGCCAGCAGTGAGGGGGGTTCACCCCTCCACTTT
TRBV4-2,TRBJ2-7,once,TRBD1,CASSQGAGTGVDEQYF,TGTGCCAGCAGCCAGGGTGCCGGGACAGGGGTCGACGAGCAGTACTTC
TRBV4-1,TRBJ2-7,.,.,CASSQESVTTYEQYF,TGCGCCAGCAGCCAAGAAAGTGTCACAACCTACGAGCAGTACTTC
TRBV6-1,TRBJ1-4,once,.,CASSEVWAAPRGKLFF,TGTGCCAGCAGTGAAGTTTGGGCAGCGCCCCGGGGAAAACTGTTTTTT
TRBV5-1,TRBJ2-1,few,TRBD1,CASREGGTGGRSEQFF,TGCGCCAGCAGAGAAGGTGGGACAGGGGGGAGAAGTGAGCAGTTCTTC
TRBV7-2,TRBJ1-2,.,.,CASSPNSGAGYGYTF,TGTGCCAGCAGCCCTAACAGTGGGGCAGGCTATGGCTACACCTTC
TRBV4-3,TRBJ2-7,.,.,CASSQDTPAYEQYF,TGCGCCAGCAGCCAAGATACTCCGGCCTACGAGCAGTACTTC
TRBV30,TRBJ2-2,once,TRBD2,CASLRRGGERLFF,TGTGCCTCCCTCCGGCGGGGGGGAGAAAGGCTGTTTTTT
TRBV18,TRBJ2-3,.,TRBD1,CASSRTGQGSDTQYF,TGTGCCAGCTCACGAACTGGACAGGGGTCAGATACGCAGTATTTT
TRBV6-1,TRBJ2-5,many,TRBD1,CASSERTGWETQYF,TGTGCCAGCAGTGAAAGGACAGGGTGGGAGACCCAGTACTTC
TRBV29-1,TRBJ2-2,.,.,CSAQPGEVTGELFF,TGCAGCGCCCAGCCGGGGGAGGTCACCGGGGAGCTGTTTTTT
TRBV3-1/TRBV3-2,TRBJ1-1,.,.,CASSHGGVEAFF,TGTGCCAGCAGCCATGGAGGTGTTGAAGCTTTCTTT
TRBV18,TRBJ1-1,.,.,CASSRVGSRALNTEAFF,TGTGCCAGCTCACGGGTGGGAAGCAGGGCTCTGAACACTGAAGCTTTCTTT
TRBV28,TRBJ2-3,few,TRBD2,CASSSGLAGVDDTQYF,TGTGCCAGCAGTTCCGGACTAGCGGGAGTTGATGATACGCAGTATTTT
TRBV7-2,TRBJ1-3,.,.,CASSFLRAAGNTIYF,TGTGCCAGCAGCTTTCTCAGGGCAGCAGGAAACACCATATATTTT
TRBV19,TRBJ1-5,.,.,CASSISPYSNQPQHF,TGTGCCAGTAGTATCAGTCCTTATAGCAATCAGCCCCAGCATTTT
TRBV27,TRBJ2-5,.,.,CARTQTRETQYF,TGTGCCAGGACTCAAACGCGGGAGACCCAGTACTTC
TRBV4-1,TRBJ2-7,.,TRBD1,CASRGQGSYEQYF,TGCGCCAGCAGGGGACAGGGAAGCTACGAGCAGTACTTC
TRBV27,TRBJ1-6,.,.,CASNLRGSNSPLHF,TGTGCCAGCAACCTCAGGGGTTCCAATTCACCCCTCCACTTT
TRBV4-1,TRBJ2-3,.,TRBD2,CASSQRLAGLTDTQYF,TGCGCCAGCAGCCAAAGGTTAGCGGGGTTGACAGATACGCAGTATTTT
TRBV19,TRBJ2-5,.,.,CASSPSAGVRGRETQYF,TGTGCCAGTAGTCCCTCCGCCGGCGTCAGGGGACGAGAGACCCAGTACTTC
TRBV2,TRBJ2-3,.,TRBD1,CASSATGAHTDTQYF,TGTGCCAGCAGTGCTACAGGGGCACACACAGATACGCAGTATTTT
TRBV24-1,TRBJ2-1,once,.,CATSDLTPYNEQFF,TGTGCCACCAGTGATTTGACACCGTACAATGAGCAGTTCTTC
TRBV7-9,TRBJ1-5,.,TRBD1,CASSPGQGNQPQHF,TGTGCCAGCAGCCCGGGACAGGGGAATCAGCCCCAGCATTTT
TRBV28,TRBJ2-3,.,TRBD2,CASIAGGKPPDTQYF,TGTGCCAGCATTGCGGGGGGAAAACCCCCAGATACGCAGTATTTT
TRBV7-2,TRBJ1-3,.,.,CASSLDSGNTIYF,TGTGCCAGCAGCTTAGATAGTGGAAACACCATATATTTT
TRBV28,TRBJ2-7,.,TRBD1,CASSERTGSYEQYF,TGTGCCAGCAGCGAAAGGACAGGGTCCTACGAGCAGTACTTC
TRBV7-2,TRBJ2-5,.,TRBD2,CASSLLAIEETQYF,TGTGCCAGCAGCCTACTAGCGATTGAAGAGACCCAGTACTTC
TRBV24-1,TRBJ2-3,.,.,CATSEPSGSTDTQYF,TGTGCCACCAGTGAACCAAGCGGGAGCACAGATACGCAGTATTTT
TRBV6-1,TRBJ2-3,.,.,CASSELIWAPNTDTQYF,TGTGCCAGCAGTGAACTGATATGGGCACCGAACACAGATACGCAGTATTTT
TRBV28,TRBJ1-5,.,TRBD1,CASSSGTGHSNQPQHF,TGTGCCAGCAGCTCGGGGACAGGGCATAGCAATCAGCCCCAGCATTTT